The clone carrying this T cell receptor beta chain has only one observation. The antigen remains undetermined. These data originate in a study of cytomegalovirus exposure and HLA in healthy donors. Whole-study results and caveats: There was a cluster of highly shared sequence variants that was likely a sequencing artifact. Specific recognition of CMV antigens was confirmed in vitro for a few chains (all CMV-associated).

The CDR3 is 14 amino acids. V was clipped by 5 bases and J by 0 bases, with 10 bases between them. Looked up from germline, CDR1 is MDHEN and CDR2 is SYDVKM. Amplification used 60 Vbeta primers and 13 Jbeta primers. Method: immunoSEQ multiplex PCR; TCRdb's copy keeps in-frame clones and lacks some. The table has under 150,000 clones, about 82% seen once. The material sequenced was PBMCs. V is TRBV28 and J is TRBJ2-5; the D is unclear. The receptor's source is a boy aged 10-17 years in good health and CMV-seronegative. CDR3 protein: CASSPHQYQETQYF. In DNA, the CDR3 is TGTGCCAGCAGTCCCCACCAGTACCAAGAGACCCAGTACTTC.